A selection of T cell receptor beta chains follows, all from one sample in a study of T cells after yellow fever vaccination. TCRdb reanalysed the 5' RACE reads using MiXCR and keeps one entry per CDR3 protein. The repertoire holds about 350,000 distinct CDR3 sequences, 7% to 10% seen once, with 15% to 20% in the top ten. The source was PBMCs, collected about 41 days after the first yellow fever vaccination. The receptors come from a young man who received the YFV17D yellow fever vaccine. The CDR3 runs from the conserved cysteine through the conserved F or W. Each record gives: V gene, clone size, D gene, J gene, CDR3 DNA, CDR3 protein. A D gene is named only where the DNA matches it firmly. The listing skips clone size in some rows; elsewhere it reads once, few, many or a size class.

TRBV5-5	NA	TRBD1	TRBJ2-1	TGTGCCAGCAGAAATTCCCCCGGACAGGGGGCACAGCAGTTCTTC	CASRNSPGQGAQQFF
TRBV5-6	NA	NA	TRBJ2-1	TGTGCCAGCAGCTTGTGGTTTGCGGACAATGAGCAGTTCTTC	CASSLWFADNEQFF
TRBV5-6	few	TRBD2	TRBJ2-1	TGTGCCAGCGGAGGCCGGGGGACTAGCGGGGTCAATGAGCAGTTCTTC	CASGGRGTSGVNEQFF
TRBV5-1	NA	NA	TRBJ2-5	TGCGCCAGCATTCAAAGGGGGACCCAGTACTTC	CASIQRGTQYF
TRBV12-3/TRBV12-4	few	NA	TRBJ1-2	TGTGCCAGCAGTCTGACAGCCCCTACTAACTATGGCTACACCTTC	CASSLTAPTNYGYTF
TRBV10-3	few	TRBD1	TRBJ1-1	TGTGCCATCAGTGACCGTGGGAGGCGGGACAGGGGGTTCCCTGAAGCTTTCTTT	CAISDRGRRDRGFPEAFF
TRBV7-9	few	NA	TRBJ2-2	TGTGCCAGCAGCTTATTCGTGACAGCGAACACCGGGGAGCTGTTTTTT	CASSLFVTANTGELFF
TRBV7-2	NA	NA	TRBJ1-1	TGTGCCAGCAGCTTGATCCGGGGGAGTCCCACTGAAGCTTTCTTT	CASSLIRGSPTEAFF
TRBV7-2	few	NA	TRBJ2-6	TGTGCCAGCAGCTTATCCGGTCCTTCAGGGGCCAACGTCCTGACTTTC	CASSLSGPSGANVLTF
TRBV5-4	few	NA	TRBJ1-6	TGTGCCAGCAGCTTTGGGCGCCGAGATAATTCACCCCTCCACTTT	CASSFGRRDNSPLHF
TRBV4-1	NA	NA	TRBJ2-7	TGCGCCAGCAGCCTATCATTCGGGCCTTCCTACGAGCAGTACTTC	CASSLSFGPSYEQYF
TRBV7-8	few	NA	TRBJ1-5	TGTGCCAGCAGCTTAAAGTTAGATTTTAGCAATCAGCCCCAGCATTTT	CASSLKLDFSNQPQHF
TRBV5-8	once	NA	TRBJ2-5	TGTGCCAGCAGCGCGGGACTCCCAGAAGAGACCCAGTACTTC	CASSAGLPEETQYF
TRBV7-8	NA	NA	TRBJ2-2	TGTGCCAGCAGCTTTATCTTCTCCAGGACCTTCGAAGCCACCGGGGAGCTGTTTTTT	CASSFIFSRTFEATGELFF
TRBV5-1	NA	TRBD2	TRBJ2-3	TGCGCCAGCAGCCCCGGGGGGTTTTTAGCCGGCACAGATACGCAGTATTTT	CASSPGGFLAGTDTQYF
TRBV19	NA	NA	TRBJ1-5	TGTGCCAGTAGTATAAGCACTAATCAGCCCCAGCATTTT	CASSISTNQPQHF
TRBV7-9	few	NA	TRBJ1-1	TGTGCCAGCAGCTCTCCCCGGGGGACACCGAACACTGAAGCTGTCTTT	CASSSPRGTPNTEAVF
TRBV5-1	few	TRBD1	TRBJ2-5	TGCGCCAGCATGGTGGGACAGGGTAGGACCCAGTACTTC	CASMVGQGRTQYF
TRBV11-2	NA	TRBD1	TRBJ2-5	TGTGCCAGCAGCCCGACTTGGGGACAGGGGGGCGGAGAGACCCAGTACTTC	CASSPTWGQGGGETQYF
TRBV7-2	NA	NA	TRBJ2-4	TGTGCCAGCAGCTTCGGTGGGGGCGCCAAAAACATTCAGTACTTC	CASSFGGGAKNIQYF
TRBV20-1	few	NA	TRBJ1-1	TGCAGTGCTAGAGATTATCGGTTGGGTGAGACTGAAGCTTTCTTT	CSARDYRLGETEAFF
TRBV20-1	NA	TRBD1	TRBJ2-7	TGCAGTGCTCGTCGTGGGACAGGGGGTACCTACGAGCAGTACTTC	CSARRGTGGTYEQYF
TRBV12-3/TRBV12-4	NA	NA	TRBJ2-4	TGTGCCAGCAGTTTCCGAGACAGTAAAAACATTCAGTACTTC	CASSFRDSKNIQYF
TRBV20-1	few	TRBD2	TRBJ2-5	TGCAGTGCAACCAAAGCGGGACTCTTAGAGACCCAGTACTTC	CSATKAGLLETQYF
TRBV4-3	few	NA	TRBJ1-2	TGCGCCAGCAGCCAAGCAGCGGTCTATGGCTACACCTTC	CASSQAAVYGYTF
TRBV12-3/TRBV12-4	NA	TRBD1	TRBJ1-3	TGTGCCAGCAGTTTAGCCGGACAGGGGGCTGGAAACACCATATATTTT	CASSLAGQGAGNTIYF
TRBV12-3/TRBV12-4	few	NA	TRBJ2-5	TGTGCCAGCAGTTCCGTGGGAGGAGTCCAAGAGACCCAGTACTTC	CASSSVGGVQETQYF
TRBV11-2	few	NA	TRBJ1-2	TGTGCCAGCAGCTTAGAGGGCGCAGCCTACTCTCTATTCGGCTACACCTTC	CASSLEGAAYSLFGYTF
TRBV27	few	NA	TRBJ2-3	TGTGCCACCTCCCGTGAGTCTTGGGATACGCAGTATTTT	CATSRESWDTQYF
TRBV7-2	NA	TRBD2	TRBJ2-1	TGTGCCAGCAGCTTATGGGTAGCGGGGGTAGGGGAGCAGTTCTTC	CASSLWVAGVGEQFF
TRBV29-1	NA	NA	TRBJ1-1	TGCAGCGTCCATTCAGGGGACACTGAAGCTTTCTTT	CSVHSGDTEAFF
TRBV11-2	many	NA	TRBJ2-3	TGTGCCAGCAGCTTAGGGGGGGGCCCAGATACGCAGTATTTT	CASSLGGGPDTQYF
TRBV5-1	once	NA	TRBJ2-5	TGCGCCAGCGCCGTAGGGCCAGAGACCCAGTACTTC	CASAVGPETQYF
TRBV9	NA	NA	TRBJ2-7	TGTGCCAGCAGCGTAGGGGGCCTCTACGAGCAGTACTTC	CASSVGGLYEQYF
TRBV20-1	many	TRBD1	TRBJ1-1	TGCAGTGCTAGGGACAGGAGGAACACTGAAGCTTTCTTT	CSARDRRNTEAFF
TRBV10-3	many	NA	TRBJ2-5	TGTGCCATCAGTGCCAGGGAAGAGACCCAGTACTTC	CAISAREETQYF
TRBV7-3	NA	TRBD2	TRBJ2-1	TGTGCCAGCAGCTTAAGCGGGGCTAGCGGGCTTTACAATGAGCAGTTCTTC	CASSLSGASGLYNEQFF
TRBV14	NA	TRBD1	TRBJ2-7	TGTGCCAGCAGCCCAAGGACAGGGTTCGTCGAGCAGTACTTC	CASSPRTGFVEQYF
TRBV7-2	many	NA	TRBJ1-6	TGTGCCAGCAGCTTAGAGGGCAGTAATTCACCCCTCCACTTT	CASSLEGSNSPLHF
TRBV3-1	NA	TRBD2	TRBJ2-3	TGTGCCAGCAGCCGTTTGAGCGGGGGGTACCGCACAGATACGCAGTATTTT	CASSRLSGGYRTDTQYF
TRBV2	medium-sized	NA	TRBJ2-5	TGTGCCAGCAGAAACGCCCAAGAGACCCAGTACTTC	CASRNAQETQYF
TRBV11-2	few	NA	TRBJ2-5	TGTGCCAGCACCTCTTTTGAGGGCGGGACCCAGTACTTC	CASTSFEGGTQYF